This is a list of T cell receptor beta chains from one sample in a study of immune evolution from preneoplasia to lung adenocarcinoma. Some clones are missing from TCRdb's copy, which holds only in-frame ones; the method was immunoSEQ multiplex PCR. The table records tens of thousands of clones, around 80% of them present only once. The sample comprised FFPE invasive lung adenocarcinoma tissue. Every receptor here comes from a person in their sixties or seventies with lung adenocarcinoma. The CDR3 runs from the conserved cysteine through the conserved F or W.

V: TRBV2; J: TRBJ2-1; CDR3: CASSGLGQGTYNEQFF
V: TRBV5-1; J: TRBJ2-7; CDR3: CASSPDSGSAGEQYF
V: TRBV6-1; J: TRBJ2-1; CDR3: CASSDRTSGRFGEQFF
V: TRBV4-2; J: TRBJ1-4; CDR3: CASSQDFGTGGREKLFF
V: TRBV7-9; J: TRBJ2-1; CDR3: CASSLINGGEQFF
V: TRBV9; J: TRBJ2-2; CDR3: CASSVSGDGELFF
V: TRBV28; J: TRBJ1-4; CDR3: CASSLRPEKLFF
V: TRBV18; J: TRBJ1-2; CDR3: CASSPPVVNYGYTF
V: TRBV18; J: TRBJ2-3; CDR3: CASSLIADTQYF
V: TRBV27; J: TRBJ1-4; CDR3: CASSPDRGSANEKLFF
V: TRBV28; J: TRBJ1-1; CDR3: CASSLRTGVGTEAFF
V: TRBV7-8; J: TRBJ2-7; CDR3: CASSLHGGRESYEQYF
V: TRBV10-3; J: TRBJ1-5; CDR3: CAISAGGNQPQHF
V: TRBV18; J: TRBJ1-4; CDR3: CASSPLWGAQLFF
V: TRBV7-3; J: TRBJ1-1; CDR3: CASSSALNTEAFF
V: TRBV5-4; J: TRBJ2-7; CDR3: CASSIGTPDLLYEQYF
V: TRBV10-3; J: TRBJ2-7; CDR3: CAISATSYDEQYF
V: TRBV5-1; J: TRBJ2-2; CDR3: CASSLGDYGELFF
V: TRBV29-1; J: TRBJ2-7; CDR3: CSARLAGEYEQYF
V: TRBV11-2; J: TRBJ2-1; CDR3: CASSPLIAMKQFF
V: TRBV30; J: TRBJ2-6; CDR3: CAWSVMSSGANVLTF
V: TRBV19; J: TRBJ2-2; CDR3: CASSIGLTAGELFF
V: TRBV30; J: TRBJ1-1; CDR3: CAWSATSFSRPSEAFF
V: TRBV28; J: TRBJ2-7; CDR3: CASSFKAGPTYEQYF
V: TRBV6-5; J: TRBJ1-1; CDR3: CASKAIMNTEAFF
V: TRBV14; J: TRBJ2-2; CDR3: CASSQYRTGTGELFF
V: TRBV19; J: TRBJ2-1; CDR3: CASSMGLGGEQFF
V: TRBV14; J: TRBJ1-4; CDR3: CASSHRDSPNEKLFF
V: TRBV10-1; J: TRBJ2-1; CDR3: CASSDKREGPNEQFF
V: TRBV19; J: TRBJ2-3; CDR3: CASSALRRGNGDTQYF
V: TRBV10-2; J: TRBJ1-3; CDR3: CASSGRLEGNTIYF